These 16 T cell receptor beta chains were sequenced from one sample in a study of response to subunit inactivated influenza vaccine. TCRdb re-called the RT-PCR reads with MiXCR, one entry per CDR3 protein. Here the sample spans some 850,000 distinct CDR3 sequences, under 20% being singletons. Source: PBMCs from blood, taken more than 4 days after vaccination. These receptors came from a middle-aged man who received an inactivated influenza vaccine.

This clonotype has just a few counts. The V gene is TRBV18, the J gene TRBJ2-3, with 10 positions matching TRBD2. V gave up 3 bases and J gave up 4 bases; unmatched junction bases: 7. The CDR3 is made up of 16 amino acids. Germline values: CDR1 KGHSH, CDR2 LQKENI. The CDR3 here is CASSPYGTSAADTQYF. CDR3 bases: TGTGCCAGCTCACCCTATGGGACTAGCGCTGCAGATACGCAGTATTTT.

This clonotype was counted a few times. The chain couples TRBV2 to TRBJ2-1; 9 bases are shared with TRBD2. The J segment lost 8 bases and the V segment lost 4 bases, leaving 9 bases of the junction unmatched. Per the germline V gene, CDR1 is SNHLY and CDR2 is FYNNEI. The CDR3 has 15 residues. CDR3 sequence: CASSVPSGAEDEQFF. CDR3 DNA sequence: TGTGCCAGCAGTGTTCCTAGCGGGGCCGAGGATGAGCAGTTCTTC.

V gene TRBV30 combines with J gene TRBJ2-3; 11 nucleotides agree with TRBD2. This CDR3 contains 16 residues. The germline CDR1 and CDR2 sequences are GTSNPN and SVGIG (reference sequence). V shed 3 bases and J 2 bases; nucleotides not matched to a gene: 7. The CDR3 DNA sequence: TGTGCCTGGAGCCGGGGACTAGCGGCATCCACAGATACGCAGTATTTT. It codes for CAWSRGLAASTDTQYF.

The V call is TRBV20-1, the J call TRBJ2-1; D ambiguous. The CDR3 spans 16 residues. Germline-derived CDR1 and CDR2 are DFQATT and SNEGSKA (reference sequence). V was cut by 5 bases and J by 6 bases, with 23 bases left in between. The CDR3, as DNA: TGCAGTGCTTCCCGGGCCTCCGAACCGCGTGTCAATGAGCAGTTCTTC. It is translated as CSASRASEPRVNEQFF.

This clonotype was recorded a few times. This chain connects TRBV25-1 to TRBJ2-2; unclear D gene. Per germline, CDR1 MGHDK and CDR2 SYGVNS. Trimming cost V 3 bases and J 7 bases, with 6 bases left between them. The CDR3 is made up of 12 amino acids. The DNA for the CDR3 is TGTGCCAGCAGTGAGGAAGTCGGGGAGCTGTTTTTT. Protein product: CASSEEVGELFF.

The CDR3: CASSQELAPNYEQYF. CDR3 in DNA: TGCGCCAGCAGCCAAGAGTTGGCTCCAAACTACGAGCAGTACTTC. The chain employs TRBV4-3 and TRBJ2-7; no firm D call. V lost 0 bases and J lost 3, with 12 bases in between. This CDR3 region has 15 residues. Per germline, CDR1 LGHNA and CDR2 YSLEER.

This clonotype appeared a few times. The chain employs TRBV3-1 and TRBJ2-2; 8 bases agree with TRBD2. Trimming took 0 bases from V and 3 from J; bases not matched to a gene: 6. The CDR3 contains 17 residues. Germline V gene lookup returns CDR1 LGHDT and CDR2 YNNKEL (reference sequence). The CDR3 DNA reads as TGTGCCAGCAGCCAAGACCCCGCGGGGGGAGACACCGGGGAGCTGTTTTTT. Its protein is CASSQDPAGGDTGELFF.

The J gene is TRBJ2-7, the V gene TRBV27; unclear D gene. Per germline, CDR1 MNHEY and CDR2 SMNVEV (reference sequence). The CDR3 contains 11 residues. V lost 8 bases, J lost 4 bases, and 9 bases lay in between. The CDR3 reads CASGHKYEQYF. CDR3 in DNA: TGTGCCAGCGGCCACAAGTACGAGCAGTACTTC.

This clonotype was detected ten times or more. The chain has TRBV3-1 and TRBJ2-1; the match to TRBD2 covers 7 bases. Losses at the gene ends were 1 base for V and 14 bases for J; bases not matched to a gene: 14. The germline V gene encodes CDR1 LGHDT and CDR2 YNNKEL (reference sequence). This CDR3 has 15 residues. CDR3 protein: CASSQGATSSFRKFF. CDR3 coding DNA: TGTGCCAGCAGCCAAGGGGCGACTAGCAGCTTTAGAAAGTTCTTC.

Only a few counts were recorded for this clonotype. The rearrangement uses TRBV10-3 and TRBJ2-5; D call uncertain. Per the germline V gene, CDR1 is ENHRY and CDR2 is SYGVKD. The V end lost 3 bases, the J end lost 4 bases, and 12 bases lay between the germline ends. This CDR3 comprises 14 residues. The CDR3: CAISDPLGRETQYF. The CDR3 region has the DNA TGTGCCATCAGTGATCCTTTGGGTCGAGAGACCCAGTACTTC.

This sequence joins TRBV6-5 and TRBJ1-2; D perhaps matches TRBD1 (5 bases). The length of the CDR3 is 15 residues. Germline V gives CDR1 MNHEY, CDR2 SVGAGI. With 5 bases removed from V and 4 bases from J, the gap between germline ends came to 17 bases. In DNA form, the CDR3 reads TGTGCCAGCAGTCACCCTGGGGGTGGAGCCTATGGCTACACCTTC. Translation gives CASSHPGGGAYGYTF.

In its sample, this clonotype was seen a few times. The rearrangement uses TRBV6-2 or TRBV6-3 and TRBJ2-7; 9 positions agree with TRBD2. Germline V lookup: CDR1 MNHEY, CDR2 SVGEGT. V was clipped by 6 bases and J by 5 bases; unmatched bases: 11. The CDR3 runs 15 residues. The CDR3 DNA reads TGTGCCAGCAGCGTACCGGGACTAGCAGCGCACGAGCAGTACTTC. It codes for CASSVPGLAAHEQYF.

In this sample, this clonotype turned up many times. This sequence joins TRBV12-3 or TRBV12-4 and TRBJ2-3; the D gene is possibly TRBD2 (6 bases). This CDR3 is built from 14 residues. V shed 3 bases and J shed 1 base, with 8 bases lying between them. As DNA, the CDR3 is TGTGCCAGCAGTTTGTGGGGGGGCACAGATACGCAGTATTTT. Translation gives CASSLWGGTDTQYF.

The chain carries TRBV11-1 and TRBJ2-7; a weak D match, TRBD1 (6 bases). The ends were cut back, 5 bases at V and 3 bases at J, with 14 bases in the middle. CDR1 is SGHAT and CDR2 is FQDESV in the germline V gene (reference sequence). CDR3 length: 14 residues. CDR3 in amino acids: CASSTTGRDYEQYF. The CDR3 DNA reads as TGTGCCAGCAGCACGACAGGTAGGGACTACGAGCAGTACTTC.

This clonotype was recorded a few times. J is TRBJ1-3 and V is TRBV6-1; D is ambiguous. Germline V CDR1 and CDR2: MNHNS, SASEGT. The length of the CDR3 is 16 residues. Trimming took 6 bases from V and 3 from J, leaving 18 bases between them. CDR3 DNA sequence: TGTGCCAGCAGATCATTTTACGGAGACATTGGAAACACCATATATTTT. It yields the protein CASRSFYGDIGNTIYF.

The sample holds many counts of this clonotype. This chain connects TRBV7-2 to TRBJ2-7, with 9 bases matching TRBD1. J gave up 1 base and V 5 bases, and 3 bases lay outside the gene matches. The CDR3 has 14 amino acids. The germline gives CDR1 SGHTA, CDR2 FQGNSA. Written as DNA, the CDR3 is TGTGCCAGCAGCACCGGGACAGGGTCCTACGAGCAGTACTTC. It specifies CASSTGTGSYEQYF.